The rows below give T cell receptor beta chains drawn from one sample of a study of shared T cell receptors in the human thymus. The repertoire was sequenced with immunoSEQ multiplex PCR; TCRdb's copy has only in-frame clones and lacks some. The sample carries hundreds of thousands of clones, 87% recorded once. This sample also belongs to another study, concerning human thymus T cells.

Sequencing was carried out using thymocytes. Receptor source: a boy under three years old with a congenital heart defect. Both conserved end residues are part of each CDR3. A D gene is named only where the DNA matches it firmly. Not all rows give a size; the values are once, few, many and, for expanded clones, a class.

length	J	size	D	V	DNA	CDR3
17	TRBJ1-4	once	TRBD1	TRBV7-8	TGTGCCAGCAGCGACGACAGGGGAAGGACAACTAATGAAAAACTGTTTTTT	CASSDDRGRTTNEKLFF
14	TRBJ2-4	-	-	TRBV28	TGTGCCAGCAGTTTCCAGGGGGCCAAAAACATTCAGTACTTC	CASSFQGAKNIQYF
16	TRBJ2-7	-	TRBD2	TRBV11-2	TGTGCCAGCAGCTTAGAGGGGACTAGCGGGGACTACGAGCAGTACTTC	CASSLEGTSGDYEQYF
14	TRBJ1-5	-	-	TRBV7-6	TGTGCCAGCAGCTTAGAAACAGGGAATCAGCCCCAGCATTTT	CASSLETGNQPQHF
15	TRBJ1-1	-	-	TRBV5-6	TGTGCCAGCAGTAGAAGGGGTCCGCTGAACACTGAAGCTTTCTTT	CASSRRGPLNTEAFF
18	TRBJ2-7	-	TRBD2	TRBV27	TGTGCCAGCAGTTCCAGACTAGCGGGAGGGCCACTGCGTTACGAGCAGTACTTC	CASSSRLAGGPLRYEQYF
14	TRBJ2-3	-	-	TRBV2	TGTGCCAGCAAGGGGGAATTTAGCACAGATACGCAGTATTTT	CASKGEFSTDTQYF
16	TRBJ2-7	-	TRBD1	TRBV19	TGTGCCAGTAGTATGGCACGGACAGGGAGTATGTACGAGCAGTACTTC	CASSMARTGSMYEQYF
16	TRBJ1-2	-	TRBD1	TRBV9	TGTGCCAGCAGCGTAGGGGGACAGGGAGCTAACTATGGCTACACCTTC	CASSVGGQGANYGYTF
15	TRBJ2-7	-	TRBD2	TRBV4-3	TGCGCCAGCAGCTCTGGGGCTAGCGGGAGTTACGAGCAGTACTTC	CASSSGASGSYEQYF
16	TRBJ1-6	-	-	TRBV28	TGTGCCAGCAGAACAGACATATTGCCCTATAATTCCCCCCTCCACTTT	CASRTDILPYNSPLHF
16	TRBJ2-1	-	-	TRBV27	TGTGCCAGCAGTTCGCTTCGACAGCCCTCCTACAATGAGCAGTTCTTC	CASSSLRQPSYNEQFF
15	TRBJ1-3	-	-	TRBV5-6	TGTGCCAGCAGCTTGGGACCGGGTCCGCGAAACACCATATATTTT	CASSLGPGPRNTIYF
14	TRBJ1-4	-	TRBD1	TRBV6-5	TGTGCCAGCAGTTCGACAGGGTGGGAGGAAAAACTGTTTTTT	CASSSTGWEEKLFF
18	TRBJ1-2	-	TRBD1	TRBV5-6	TGTGCCAGCACCTCCGAAATGGACAGGGGGAAGGTTCACTATGGCTACACCTTC	CASTSEMDRGKVHYGYTF
16	TRBJ1-1	-	-	TRBV6-6	TGTGCCAGCAGCAACAGGGTTTGTATTAAGTGGGCTGAAGCTTTCTTT	CASSNRVCIKWAEAFF
15	TRBJ2-1	-	TRBD2	TRBV27	TGTGCCAGCAGTACTAGCGGAAAGTTAGTGGGTGAGCAGTTCTTC	CASSTSGKLVGEQFF
13	TRBJ2-1	-	-	TRBV5-6	TGTGCCAGCAGCTTGGGCCTGGCCAATGAGCAGTTCTTC	CASSLGLANEQFF
16	TRBJ1-2	-	TRBD1	TRBV19	TGTGCCAGTAAATACTCCCGGGACAGGACCCTGGGGGGCTACACCTTC	CASKYSRDRTLGGYTF
14	TRBJ1-5	-	-	TRBV6-1	TGTGCCAGCAGTAGGGCAGGGGCAGGACAGCCCCAGCATTTT	CASSRAGAGQPQHF
13	TRBJ2-1	once	-	TRBV7-2	TGTCACTCCGGGGAGAGGCTCTACAATGAGCAGTTCTTC	CHSGERLYNEQFF
15	TRBJ1-4	few	-	TRBV4-1	TGCGCCAGCAGCCAAGAACGACAGGAAAATGAAAAACTGTTTTTT	CASSQERQENEKLFF
14	TRBJ1-2	-	TRBD1	TRBV5-1	TGCGCCAGCAGCACGAGGACAGGAGCGCATGGCTACACCTTC	CASSTRTGAHGYTF
16	TRBJ2-3	-	-	TRBV9	TGTGCCAGCAGCGCGGGCCGAAACCAGGGCCCAGATACGCAGTATTTT	CASSAGRNQGPDTQYF
16	TRBJ1-4	-	TRBD1	TRBV27	TGTGCCAGCAGTTTCGGACAGGGAGCGCCTAATGAAAAACTGTTTTTT	CASSFGQGAPNEKLFF
16	TRBJ2-7	-	TRBD2	TRBV6-5	TGTGCCAGCAGTTCCGTCGCGGGAGCCTCCAAATACCAGCAGTACTTC	CASSSVAGASKYQQYF
16	TRBJ1-6	-	TRBD1	TRBV27	TGTGCCAGCAGTGGGGACCGACAGGGCTTACGATCCCCCCTCCACTTT	CASSGDRQGLRSPLHF
16	TRBJ1-2	-	-	TRBV5-1	TGCGCCAGCAGCTCGCATAAGGACTCCACCCGCTATGGCTACACCTTC	CASSSHKDSTRYGYTF
15	TRBJ2-7	-	TRBD1	TRBV6-5	TGTGCCAGCAGTTCCCGGCCTACAGGGGGCTACGAGCAGTACTTC	CASSSRPTGGYEQYF
14	TRBJ2-7	-	-	TRBV13	TGTGCCAGCAAGCCCAGGGGGGCCGCCTACGAGCAGTACTTC	CASKPRGAAYEQYF
13	TRBJ1-5	once	TRBD1	TRBV7-6	TGTGCCAGCAGCACAGGGGGGATGAAGCCCCAGCATTTT	CASSTGGMKPQHF
13	TRBJ1-5	few	-	TRBV19	TGTGCCAGTAGTAAACAGGCTCGGCAGCCCCAGCATTTT	CASSKQARQPQHF
16	TRBJ2-2	-	TRBD2	TRBV27	TGTGCCAGCAGTCTTTGGCGGGGGGATTACACCGGGGAGCTGTTTTTT	CASSLWRGDYTGELFF
13	TRBJ2-7	-	TRBD1	TRBV27	TGTGCCAGCAGTTTCCCGGGACAGGGAGAGCAGTACTTC	CASSFPGQGEQYF
16	TRBJ1-3	few	-	TRBV5-1	TGCGCCAGCGGACCCGACGAGGGGGACTCTGGAAACACCATATATTTT	CASGPDEGDSGNTIYF
17	TRBJ2-5	-	TRBD2	TRBV7-2	TGTGCCAGCAGCTGCTCAAAACTAGCGGGGACCCAAGAGACCCAGTACTTC	CASSCSKLAGTQETQYF
16	TRBJ1-5	-	TRBD1	TRBV4-1	TGCGCCAGCAGCCAAGAGGACAGGGATAGCAATCAGCCCCAGCATTTT	CASSQEDRDSNQPQHF
22	TRBJ1-5	-	TRBD1	TRBV28	TGTGCCAGCAGTTTAGGTCCTCCGGGACAGGGTAATCAAATAAATAGCAATCAGCCCCAGCATTTT	CASSLGPPGQGNQINSNQPQHF
15	TRBJ1-3	-	-	TRBV28	TGTGCCAGCAGACACCGCCTGACAGTTGGAAACACCATATATTTT	CASRHRLTVGNTIYF
15	TRBJ1-1	-	-	TRBV14	TGTGCCAGCAGCCAAGATACCTCTATGAACACTGAAGCTTTCTTT	CASSQDTSMNTEAFF
12	TRBJ2-3	-	-	TRBV28	TGTGCCAGCAGCAAAAGGAGGGATACGCAGTATTTT	CASSKRRDTQYF
11	TRBJ1-2	-	-	TRBV9	TGTGCCAGCGGGGGGTCCTATGGCTACACCTTC	CASGGSYGYTF
19	TRBJ2-1	-	-	TRBV7-9	TGTGCCAGCAGCTTAGTAGAGGCAAACGGGTTCAGCTCCTACAATGAGCAGTTCTTC	CASSLVEANGFSSYNEQFF
20	TRBJ2-2	once	TRBD2	TRBV9	TGTGCCAGCAGCAAGCTTCGGAGTGGACTAGCGGGGTTCGGCACCGGGGAGCTGTTTTTT	CASSKLRSGLAGFGTGELFF
17	TRBJ2-7	-	-	TRBV4-2	TGTGCCAGCAGCCAATACGACAGGCAAGCGACGGCGGCGGAGCAGTACTTC	CASSQYDRQATAAEQYF
16	TRBJ2-2	-	TRBD1	TRBV11-2	TGTGCCAGCAGCGCTGACAGGGCGTCGGACACCGGGGAGCTGTTTTTT	CASSADRASDTGELFF
17	TRBJ2-1	few	-	TRBV5-8	TGTGCCAGCAGCTTGGGTTGGGGTATTACTAGGACGCGGGAGCAGTTCTTC	CASSLGWGITRTREQFF
20	TRBJ2-1	-	TRBD2	TRBV18	TGTGCCAGCTCACCACTTCTACGACTAGCGGGAGGTGTAGTACGTGATGAGCAGTTCTTC	CASSPLLRLAGGVVRDEQFF
15	TRBJ1-4	-	-	TRBV7-9	TGTGCCAGCAGCTTATCTTGTGCAACTAATGAAAAACTGTTTTTT	CASSLSCATNEKLFF
14	TRBJ2-7	-	-	TRBV6-1	TGTGCCAGCAGTGTAACAGGGACCTCCTACGAGCAGTACTTC	CASSVTGTSYEQYF
16	TRBJ1-3	few	-	TRBV28	TGTGCCAGCAGTTTGGATTTGCGGATCTCTGGAAACACCATATATTTT	CASSLDLRISGNTIYF
17	TRBJ2-5	-	TRBD2	TRBV4-3	TGCGCCAGCAGCCAGGACCCGGCTAGCGGGGGGTTTGAGACCCAGTACTTC	CASSQDPASGGFETQYF
14	TRBJ2-1	once	-	TRBV27	TGTGCCAGCAGAGCCTCTGGAGCGTACAATGAGCAGTTCTTC	CASRASGAYNEQFF
18	TRBJ1-1	-	-	TRBV12-5	TGTGCTAGTGGTTTCCATAAGGGAGTGGTTCGCACGAACACTGAAGCTTTCTTT	CASGFHKGVVRTNTEAFF
17	TRBJ2-1	-	TRBD2	TRBV19	TGTGCCAGTACCCCCGTCCCTGGACTAGCGGGAGTCGATGAGCAGTTCTTC	CASTPVPGLAGVDEQFF
15	TRBJ2-2	-	TRBD1	TRBV6-6	TGTGCCAGCAGTACTTGGGACAGGGGTGCCGGGGAGCTGTTTTTT	CASSTWDRGAGELFF
13	TRBJ2-7	once	-	TRBV5-6	TGTGCCAGCAGCTTGCCTCCAGACTACGAGCAGTACTTC	CASSLPPDYEQYF